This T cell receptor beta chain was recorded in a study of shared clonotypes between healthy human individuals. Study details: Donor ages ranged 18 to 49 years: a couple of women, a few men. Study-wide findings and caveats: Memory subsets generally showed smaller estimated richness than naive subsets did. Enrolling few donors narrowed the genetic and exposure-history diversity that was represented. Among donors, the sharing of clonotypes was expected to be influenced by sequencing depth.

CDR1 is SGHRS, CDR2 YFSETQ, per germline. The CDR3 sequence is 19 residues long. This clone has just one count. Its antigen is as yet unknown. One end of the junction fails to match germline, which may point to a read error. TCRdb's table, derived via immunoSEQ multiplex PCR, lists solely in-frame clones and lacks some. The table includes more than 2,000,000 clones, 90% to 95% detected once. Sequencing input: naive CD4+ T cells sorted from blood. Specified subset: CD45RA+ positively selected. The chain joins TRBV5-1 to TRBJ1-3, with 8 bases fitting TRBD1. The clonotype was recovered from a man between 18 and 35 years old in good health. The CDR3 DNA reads TGCGCCAGCAGCTTGGGGGACAGGCCTCCTGCGAGCTCTAGAAACACCATATATTTT. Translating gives CASSLGDRPPASSRNTIYF.